Here is one TCR beta chain with its context. This sample is drawn from a study of blood T cell repertoires in COVID-19. Per the germline V gene, CDR1 is SGHTA and CDR2 is FQGTGA. V lost 1 base, J lost 9 bases, and 9 bases stayed unmatched. This CDR3 region has 16 residues. Sequencing was performed with immunoSEQ multiplex PCR; in TCRdb, only in-frame clones are kept and a portion is missing. The sample lists 150,000 or so clones, roughly 90% seen once, with about 3.9% in the top ten. The chain carries TRBV7-3 and TRBJ2-1; TRBD2 matches 10 bases. The sequenced sample was peripheral blood. The TCR sequence derives from a woman in her 70s with acute or convalescent COVID-19. CDR3 sequence (DNA): TGTGCCAGCAGCTTAATCGCTAGCGGGAGCTGGGGTGAGCAGTTCTTC. Residues: CASSLIASGSWGEQFF.